The clone carrying this T cell receptor beta chain was detected only a few times. The antigen is undetermined. It was by two-round multiplex PCR that TCR beta CDR3 was amplified from genomic DNA. First-round PCR used primers specific to each TRBV and TRBJ gene. Second-round PCR used universal primers. TCRdb recomputed calls from the multiplex PCR reads with MiXCR, one row per CDR3 protein. The sample lists around 13,000 distinct CDR3 sequences, just under 30% seen once, with 13% in the top ten. These data belong to a study of prognosis after radiotherapy for stage I lung cancer. The CDR3 spans 15 residues. Trimming stripped 3 bases from V and 8 bases from J, with 16 bases between. The germline V gene encodes CDR1 SNHLY and CDR2 FYNNEI. Imaging by CT and PET/CT found every patient node-negative, and no patient had prior chemotherapy, radiotherapy or other malignancies. The blood draw at each of two time points yielded around 6 milliliters of peripheral blood.

Points from the study as a whole: Once stereotactic body radiation therapy had been given, unique TCR clone counts fell, with a median of 10,088 versus 6,861.

The gene calls are TRBV2 and TRBJ1-4; D not certain. Sequenced material: PBMCs, taken before or after stereotactic body radiation therapy (not recorded which). This sequence was found in a donor aged 50 or older with non-small cell lung cancer. This chain's CDR3 is CASSDPGYGSEKLFF. CDR3 in DNA: TGTGCCAGCAGTGATCCGGGGTATGGTTCGGAAAAACTGTTTTTT.